The next 7 T cell receptor beta chains were all read from a single sample in a study of T cell clones after liver transplantation. Using immunoSEQ multiplex PCR, the repertoire was profiled, and TCRdb retains in-frame clones only, with some absent. There are tens of thousands of clones in the sample; about 88% occur only once, and approximately 2.4% lies in the top ten. Sequencing used CD4+ T cells from blood, obtained before liver transplant. Receptors were obtained from a human donor who received a liver transplant.

The CDR3 loop is CASNKDRGAYEQYF. CDR3 coding DNA: TGTGCCAGCAACAAGGACAGGGGGGCGTACGAGCAGTACTTC. The rearrangement joins TRBV6-5 to TRBJ2-7; 10 bases align to TRBD1. Germline V gene lookup returns CDR1 MNHEY and CDR2 SVGAGI. The CDR3 is 14 residues long. J gave up 4 bases and V 7 bases, and 7 bases lay outside the gene matches.

The rearrangement links TRBV11-2 to TRBJ2-7, with D perhaps TRBD1 or TRBD2 (5 bases each). CDR1 is SGHAT, CDR2 FQNNGV, per germline. The CDR3 has 14 residues. V lost 5 bases, J lost 2 bases, and 13 bases lay in between. The DNA for the CDR3 is TGTGCCAGCAGCCCGGGACCTGGCCCCTACGAGCAGTACTTC. Translated, it gives CASSPGPGPYEQYF.

The table lists this clone with a few counts. The chain is built from TRBV6-6 and TRBJ1-1, with TRBD1 matching 8 bases. The CDR3 totals 16 residues. V lost 2 bases to trimming and J lost 6 bases; unmatched junction nucleotides: 11. The V gene's germline CDR1 is MNHNY and CDR2 SVGAGI (reference sequence). CDR3 sequence reads: CASSYPQGAGPAEAFF. DNA for the CDR3: TGTGCCAGCAGTTACCCCCAGGGGGCGGGCCCGGCTGAAGCTTTCTTT.

The chain recombines TRBV5-8 with TRBJ2-7; D possibly uses TRBD1 or TRBD2 (5 bases each). Trimming left V 4 bases short and J 6 bases short, with 23 bases between. The CDR3 runs 16 residues. Germline CDR1 reads SGHTS; CDR2 reads YDEGEE. Here the CDR3 reads CASSRIVVGWGSEQYF. The CDR3 nucleotides read TGTGCCAGCAGCCGGATAGTCGTCGGCTGGGGGAGCGAGCAGTACTTC.

The rearrangement uses TRBV19 and TRBJ2-3; 8 nucleotides align to TRBD2. Germline assignment: CDR1 LNHDA and CDR2 SQIVND (reference sequence). The V and J ends lost 6 bases and 4 bases, in that order; junction bases with no gene match: 9. The CDR3 is 15 amino acids. CDR3 bases: TGTGCCAGTAGGGGCCGTGCGGGGGGCGCAGATACGCAGTATTTT. Translation: CASRGRAGGADTQYF.

The V and J genes are TRBV5-1 and TRBJ2-1; 11 nucleotides align to TRBD2. This CDR3 is built from 16 residues. Per germline, CDR1 SGHRS and CDR2 YFSETQ. V lost 5 bases, J lost 9 bases, and 13 bases stayed unmatched. The CDR3 reads CASSSSGTSGYGEQFF. The DNA for the CDR3 is TGCGCCAGCAGTTCATCCGGGACTAGCGGTTACGGTGAGCAGTTCTTC.

The genes are TRBV28 and TRBJ1-2, with 11 bases aligning to TRBD1. The ends lost 5 bases at V and 7 bases at J; junction bases unmatched: 9. The CDR3 is 15 residues long. CDR1 and CDR2 (germline): MDHEN, SYDVKM. The CDR3 loop is CASSPTDRGQVGYTF. The CDR3 DNA follows: TGTGCCAGCAGTCCCACGGACAGGGGGCAGGTTGGCTACACCTTC.